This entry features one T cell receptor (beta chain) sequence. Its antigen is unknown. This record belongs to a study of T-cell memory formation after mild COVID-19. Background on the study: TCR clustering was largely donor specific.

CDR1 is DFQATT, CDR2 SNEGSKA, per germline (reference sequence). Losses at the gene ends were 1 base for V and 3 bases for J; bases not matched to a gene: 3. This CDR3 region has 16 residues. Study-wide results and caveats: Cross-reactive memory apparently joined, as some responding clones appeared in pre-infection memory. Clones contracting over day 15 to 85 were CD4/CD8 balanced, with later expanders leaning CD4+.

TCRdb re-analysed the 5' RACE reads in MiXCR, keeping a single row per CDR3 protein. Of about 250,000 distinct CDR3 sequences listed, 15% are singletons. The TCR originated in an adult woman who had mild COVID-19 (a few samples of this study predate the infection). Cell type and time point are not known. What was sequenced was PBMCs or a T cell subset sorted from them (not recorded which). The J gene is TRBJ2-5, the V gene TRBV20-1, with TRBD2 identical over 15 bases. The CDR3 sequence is CSARGTSGGAEETQYF. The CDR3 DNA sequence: TGCAGTGCTAGAGGGACTAGCGGGGGGGCAGAAGAGACCCAGTACTTC.